The next 26 T cell receptor beta chains were all read from a single sample in a study of blood T cell repertoires in COVID-19. Using immunoSEQ multiplex PCR, the repertoire was profiled, and TCRdb retains in-frame clones only, with some absent. The data contain about 330,000 clones, about 90% of them singletons. Sequenced: PBMCs or T cells enriched from blood (not recorded which). These receptors all come from a woman aged 25 to 39 who had recovered from COVID-19.

This clone was seen only once. The germline gene is not matched at one end of the junction; a read error may be the cause. The chain has TRBV7-2 and TRBJ1-2; 9 bases are a match to TRBD1. From germline, CDR1 is SGHTA and CDR2 FQGNSA. The CDR3 totals 16 residues. The CDR3 nucleotides read TGTGCCAGCAGCGTAGCCATGGACAGGGGTACCGGCGGCTACACCTTC. Translated, it gives CASSVAMDRGTGGYTF.

This clone was counted once. This chain joins TRBV5-1 and TRBJ1-1, with D tentatively TRBD1 (5 bases). Germline CDR1 SGHRS, CDR2 YFSETQ. The V gene lost 1 base and the J gene lost 3 bases, with 7 bases spanning the gap. The CDR3 has 13 amino acids. The CDR3, as DNA: TGCGCCAGCAGCTTGTGGGGGGACACTGAAGCTTTCTTT. It translates to CASSLWGDTEAFF.

The rearrangement uses TRBV19 and TRBJ1-6, with D hard to call. The V end lost 5 bases, the J end lost 4 bases, and 12 bases lay between the germline ends. This CDR3 spans 15 amino acids. Germline V gene data show CDR1 as LNHDA and CDR2 as SQIVND (reference sequence). The chain's CDR3 is CASSQTGGYNSPLHF. As DNA, the CDR3 is TGTGCCAGTAGTCAGACTGGAGGGTATAATTCACCCCTCCACTTT.

The genes are TRBV7-9 and TRBJ1-6; 7 positions match TRBD1. Germline V gives CDR1 SEHNR, CDR2 FQNEAQ (reference sequence). The CDR3 loop spans 14 amino acids. The V gene end was trimmed by 5 bases and the J gene end by 9 bases; junction bases not matched to a gene: 7. CDR3 DNA: TGTGCCAGCAGCGATACAACAGGGGTTTCACCCCTCCACTTT. Translating gives CASSDTTGVSPLHF.

This chain uses TRBV29-1 with TRBJ2-7; maybe TRBD1 (5 bases). V gave up 8 bases and J gave up 0 bases, with 14 bases separating them. CDR3 size: 13 residues. Germline-derived CDR1 and CDR2 are SQVTM and ANQGSEA. This CDR3 is CSIRRDSSYEQYF. The CDR3 DNA sequence: TGCAGCATCCGCAGGGATAGCTCCTACGAGCAGTACTTC.

The chain combines TRBV28 with TRBJ1-5, with D possibly TRBD1 on 6 matching bases. V lost 8 bases to trimming and J lost 11 bases, with 13 bases between them. Germline-derived CDR1 and CDR2 are MDHEN and SYDVKM. The length of the CDR3 is 11 residues. CDR3 region: CASESGTSQHF. In DNA form, the CDR3 reads TGTGCCAGCGAATCCGGGACATCCCAGCATTTT.

The chain carries TRBV28 and TRBJ1-5, with TRBD1 matching 8 bases. Trimming cost V 6 bases and J 6 bases; bases outside gene matches: 10. CDR1 and CDR2 (germline): MDHEN, SYDVKM. This CDR3 is built from 15 residues. The CDR3 sequence is CASRGRAGGGQPQHF. For the CDR3, the DNA is TGTGCCAGCAGGGGGAGGGCAGGGGGCGGTCAGCCCCAGCATTTT.

The V and J genes are TRBV10-2 and TRBJ2-2; perhaps TRBD1 as D (6 bases). The CDR3 is 15 amino acids. V was clipped by 10 bases and J by 3 bases, with 18 bases between them. Germline V gene lookup returns CDR1 WSHSY and CDR2 SAAADI. CDR3 loop: CATQVGGWDTGELFF. The CDR3, as DNA: TGCGCCACCCAAGTAGGGGGATGGGACACCGGGGAGCTGTTTTTT.

The chain carries TRBV27 and TRBJ2-2; no clear D gene. CDR1 is MNHEY, CDR2 SMNVEV, per germline (reference sequence). This CDR3 has 12 residues. The V end was cut by 4 bases, the J end by 5 bases, with 5 bases between. CDR3 region: CASSSTTGELFF. CDR3 bases: TGTGCCAGCAGTTCCACAACCGGGGAGCTGTTTTTT.

The chain couples TRBV7-9 to TRBJ2-7; 13 nucleotides align to TRBD2. Germline V gene sequence: CDR1 SEHNR, CDR2 FQNEAQ (reference sequence). J was trimmed by 4 bases and V by 5 bases; bases with no gene match: 5. The CDR3 covers 15 residues. The CDR3 is CASSERTSGGYEQYF. The CDR3 coding sequence is TGTGCCAGCAGCGAGAGGACTAGCGGGGGTTACGAGCAGTACTTC.

This clone appeared a single time. CDR3 region: CASSPYNYRDRRHYEQYF. Written as DNA, the CDR3 is TGTGCCAGCAGCCCCTACAATTACCGGGACAGGAGACACTACGAGCAGTACTTC. The chain carries TRBV13 and TRBJ2-7; the match to TRBD1 covers 8 bases. Looked up from germline, CDR1 is PRHDT and CDR2 is FYEKMQ (reference sequence). This CDR3 has 18 residues. J lost 3 bases, V lost 5 bases, and 18 bases had no gene match.

The chain carries TRBV6-5 and TRBJ1-2; D is ambiguous. The CDR3 is 14 amino acids. V lost 2 bases, J lost 3 bases, and 10 bases lay in between. The germline V gene has CDR1 MNHEY and CDR2 SVGAGI. CDR3 residues: CASSYGRQDYGYTF. CDR3 DNA sequence: TGTGCCAGCAGTTACGGGAGGCAGGACTATGGCTACACCTTC.

The J gene is TRBJ2-1, the V gene TRBV7-2; tentatively, D is TRBD1 (7 bases). This CDR3 is 14 amino acids long. The V end lost 4 bases, the J end lost 8 bases, and 15 bases lay between the germline ends. Germline CDR1 reads SGHTA; CDR2 reads FQGNSA. The CDR3 here is CASSSQGGGDEQFF. The CDR3 coding sequence is TGTGCCAGCAGCTCGCAGGGGGGTGGGGATGAGCAGTTCTTC. Combining the CDR3 with reference TRBV7-2 and TRBJ2-1 gives the whole variable domain GAGVSQSPSNKVTEKGKDVELRCDPISGHTALYWYRQSLGQGLEFLIYFQGNSAPDKSGLPSDRFSAERTGGSVSTLTIQRTQQEDSAVYLCASSSQGGGDEQFFGPGTRLTVL.

This clone was seen a few times. The chain joins TRBV5-1 to TRBJ1-5; D is uncertain. This CDR3 contains 14 residues. From germline, CDR1 is SGHRS and CDR2 YFSETQ. Trimming removed 4 bases at V and 2 bases at J, with 10 bases between. This chain's CDR3 is CASSAYGGNQPQHF. In DNA, the CDR3 is TGCGCCAGCAGCGCTTACGGTGGCAATCAGCCCCAGCATTTT.

The rearrangement uses TRBV4-1 and TRBJ1-6, with D tentatively TRBD1 (6 bases). This CDR3 spans 16 amino acids. Germline lookup yields CDR1 MGHRA and CDR2 YSYEKL. V lost 1 base and J 6 bases, leaving 13 bases between the germline ends. DNA for the CDR3: TGCGCCAGCAGCCAAGCTACCAGGGGTCCTAATTCACCCCTCCACTTT. It encodes CASSQATRGPNSPLHF.

CDR3 region: CASSFSRGNSNQPQHF. The CDR3 DNA sequence: TGTGCCAGCAGCTTTTCTCGGGGAAATAGCAATCAGCCCCAGCATTTT. V is TRBV7-2 and J is TRBJ1-5; the D is unclear. The V end lost 3 bases, the J end lost 0 bases, and 12 bases lay between the germline ends. The CDR3 is 16 amino acids. Per germline, CDR1 SGHTA and CDR2 FQGNSA.

The V gene is TRBV29-1, the J gene TRBJ1-1; a possible D gene is TRBD1 (6 bases). The CDR3 spans 12 residues. V lost 6 bases, J lost 5 bases, and 13 bases lay in between. The germline V gene encodes CDR1 SQVTM and CDR2 ANQGSEA. CDR3 in DNA: TGCAGCGTAGCCCGAGGGGGAACTGAAGCTTTCTTT. Encoded protein: CSVARGGTEAFF. Full variable domain (rest looked up from reference TRBV29-1 and TRBJ1-1): SAVISQKPSRDICQRGTSLTIQCQVDSQVTMMFWYRQQPGQSLTLIATANQGSEATYESGFVIDKFPISRPNLTFSTLTVSNMSPEDSSIYLCSVARGGTEAFFGQGTRLTVV.

The chain has TRBV6-5 and TRBJ2-5, with D perhaps TRBD2 (6 bases). With 0 bases removed from V and 7 bases from J, the gap between germline ends came to 12 bases. Looked up from germline, CDR1 is MNHEY and CDR2 is SVGAGI. The CDR3 runs to 14 residues. The CDR3 sequence: CASSYSGLPGTQYF. The CDR3 DNA reads TGTGCCAGCAGTTACTCGGGACTCCCGGGGACCCAGTACTTC.

The chain combines TRBV4-2 with TRBJ1-4; no clear D gene. This CDR3 is built from 16 residues. Trimming shortened V by 4 bases and J by 0 bases, and 12 bases separated the two germline ends. Germline V gene data show CDR1 as LGHNA and CDR2 as YNFKEQ. CDR3 in DNA: TGTGCCAGCAGCCTAGCGTATAGGGCAACTAATGAAAAACTGTTTTTT. Protein sequence: CASSLAYRATNEKLFF.

This clone has more than one count but fewer than ten. V and J are TRBV5-6 and TRBJ1-5; 8 nucleotides match TRBD1. The CDR3 consists of 16 residues. CDR1 and CDR2 from the germline V gene are SGHDT and YYEEEE. V lost 4 bases, J lost 2 bases, and 8 bases stayed unmatched. CDR3 DNA: TGTGCCAGCAGCAATTTGGACAGGGAAGGCAATCAGCCCCAGCATTTT. Encoded protein: CASSNLDREGNQPQHF.

The chain couples TRBV6-5 to TRBJ1-4; 7 positions agree with TRBD1. There are 15 residues in the CDR3. Germline CDR1 and CDR2: MNHEY and SVGAGI. The junction had 2 bases not matched to a gene; V was cut back by 1 base and J by 3 bases. The CDR3 DNA sequence: TGTGCCAGCAGTTACTTAGGGACAGCTAATGAAAAACTGTTTTTT. It codes for CASSYLGTANEKLFF.

The CDR3 loop reads CANRATANYGYTF. CDR3 in DNA: TGTGCCAATAGGGCGACAGCTAACTATGGCTACACCTTC. This chain uses TRBV6-5 with TRBJ1-2, with a possible D match to TRBD1 (5 bases). The CDR3 covers 13 residues. Germline V gene lookup returns CDR1 MNHEY and CDR2 SVGAGI. Trimming removed 10 bases from V and 0 bases from J, with 12 bases in between.

This rearrangement joins TRBV5-1 to TRBJ1-3; tentative D call: TRBD1 (5 bases). The CDR3 extends over 15 amino acids. Germline V gene sequence: CDR1 SGHRS, CDR2 YFSETQ. V was shortened by 2 bases and J by 4 bases, with 13 bases between the two germline ends. The CDR3 coding sequence is TGCGCCAGCAGCTTCGAAAGGGGATGGGGAAACACCATATATTTT. Its protein is CASSFERGWGNTIYF.

V usage is TRBV11-2 and J usage is TRBJ1-2; D uncertain. V shed 1 base and J shed 8 bases, with 8 bases lying between them. The CDR3 is made up of 12 amino acids. The germline CDR1 and CDR2 sequences are SGHAT and FQNNGV. CDR3 in DNA: TGTGCCAGCAGCTTAGCCCCGGGGGGCTACACCTTC. Amino acid sequence: CASSLAPGGYTF. Looking up the rest from reference TRBV11-2 and TRBJ1-2 gives the full variable domain: EAGVAQSPRYKIIEKRQSVAFWCNPISGHATLYWYQQILGQGPKLLIQFQNNGVVDDSQLPKDRFSAERLKGVDSTLKIQPAKLEDSAVYLCASSLAPGGYTFGSGTRLTVV.

This chain links TRBV7-6 with TRBJ2-7; no definite D call. V dropped 4 bases and J dropped 5 bases, with 9 bases sitting between them. This CDR3 has 12 residues. Germline V gene data show CDR1 as SGHVS and CDR2 as FNYEAQ. The CDR3 protein is CASSSSVHEQYF. CDR3 coding DNA: TGTGCCAGCAGCTCCTCAGTCCACGAGCAGTACTTC.

The CDR3 protein is CASSLSREGSPLHF. The CDR3 coding sequence is TGTGCCAGCAGCTTAAGCAGGGAAGGATCACCCCTCCACTTT. The rearrangement joins TRBV7-2 to TRBJ1-6; weak D call: TRBD1 (5 bases). Germline loops: CDR1 SGHTA, CDR2 FQGNSA. The ends were cut back, 2 bases at V and 10 bases at J, with 12 bases in the middle. CDR3 length equals 14 residues.